These 15 T cell receptor beta chains were sequenced from one sample in a study of shared clonotypes between healthy human individuals. Generated by immunoSEQ multiplex PCR, the TCRdb table keeps only in-frame clones and is missing some. The sample lists under 1,100,000 clones, about three quarters occurring once. Sample: memory CD4+ T cells sorted from blood. Subset meaning: CD45RA-negative fraction. These TCRs come from a man younger than 35 in good health.

The chain has TRBV6-5 and TRBJ2-7; TRBD1 agrees at 10 bases. The CDR3 has 16 amino acids. CDR1 is MNHEY and CDR2 is SVGAGI in the germline V gene. The V segment lost 2 bases and the J segment 0 bases; nucleotides outside the gene matches: 4. In nucleotides, the CDR3 is TGTGCCAGCAGTTACCGCGGGACAGGGGTCTCCTACGAGCAGTACTTC. Amino acids: CASSYRGTGVSYEQYF.

Concerning this clone itself: Other DNA sequences in this specimen translate into the identical CDR3. The rearrangement uses TRBV6-5 and TRBJ2-5, with no clear D. Germline values: CDR1 MNHEY, CDR2 SVGAGI. The V gene lost 0 bases and the J gene lost 5 bases, with 7 bases spanning the gap. The CDR3 spans 13 residues. For the CDR3, the DNA is TGTGCCAGCAGTTACTCCCTGAGGGAGACCCAGTACTTC. This codes for CASSYSLRETQYF.

This chain uses TRBV28 with TRBJ1-2; 7 bases map to TRBD1. The V segment lost 3 bases and the J segment 5 bases; nucleotides outside the gene matches: 3. The CDR3 runs 13 residues. Germline V gene lookup returns CDR1 MDHEN and CDR2 SYDVKM. This CDR3 reads CASSLGQIYGYTF. The CDR3 nucleotides are TGTGCCAGCAGTTTGGGACAGATTTATGGCTACACCTTC.

This clone came up many times. CDR3 residues: CASSQQLAGGNEQFF. CDR3 in DNA: TGTGCCAGCAGCCAGCAACTAGCGGGGGGCAATGAGCAGTTCTTC. The rearrangement links TRBV14 to TRBJ2-1; 12 bases agree with TRBD2. CDR3 length: 15 amino acids. Germline CDR1 reads SGHDN; CDR2 reads FVKESK. The V and J ends lost 3 bases and 6 bases, in that order; junction bases with no gene match: 3.

The CDR3 is CSVAAGLSYEQYF. CDR3 DNA: TGCAGCGTTGCGGCAGGACTATCCTACGAGCAGTACTTC. The gene calls are TRBV29-1 and TRBJ2-7, with D perhaps TRBD2 (6 bases). Trimming pared 4 bases from V and 1 base from J, leaving 11 bases between. Germline V CDR1 and CDR2: SQVTM, ANQGSEA. The CDR3 totals 13 residues.

This chain uses TRBV10-1 with TRBJ2-1; a weak D match, TRBD2 (5 bases). This CDR3 has 14 amino acids. Germline CDR1 is WNHNN and CDR2 is SYGVQD (reference sequence). Trimming shortened V by 3 bases and J by 10 bases, and 16 bases separated the two germline ends. Here the CDR3 DNA reads TGCGCCAGCAGTGAAACTAAACGTTCGGGGGAGCAGTTCTTC. It yields the protein CASSETKRSGEQFF.

This clone was recorded once. The chain combines TRBV6-5 with TRBJ2-6; possibly TRBD1 for D (5 bases). The CDR3 length is 15 residues. Germline-derived CDR1 and CDR2 are MNHEY and SVGAGI. V dropped 0 bases and J dropped 2 bases, with 5 bases sitting between them. CDR3 protein: CASSYSGAGANVLTF. CDR3 DNA: TGTGCCAGCAGTTACTCAGGGGCTGGGGCCAACGTCCTGACTTTC.

Concerning this clone itself: This CDR3 is also generated by other DNA sequences in the sample. The CDR3 protein is CASSEDGRNEKLFF. The CDR3 nucleotides read TGCGCCAGCAGCGAGGACGGTCGTAATGAAAAACTGTTTTTT. This chain connects TRBV5-1 to TRBJ1-4, with unresolved D. The CDR3 is made up of 14 amino acids. Trimming cost V 4 bases and J 4 bases, with 11 bases left between them. CDR1 is SGHRS and CDR2 is YFSETQ in the germline V gene. The full variable domain, its missing parts supplied by reference TRBV5-1 and TRBJ1-4, is KAGVTQTPRYLIKTRGQQVTLSCSPISGHRSVSWYQQTPGQGLQFLFEYFSETQRNKGNFPGRFSGRQFSNSRSEMNVSTLELGDSALYLCASSEDGRNEKLFFGSGTQLSVL.

This sequence joins TRBV6-6 and TRBJ2-7, with a weak D call TRBD1 (7 bases). Between the trimmed V and J ends, which lost 6 bases and 0 bases, there was a span of 15 bases. The germline V gene encodes CDR1 MNHNY and CDR2 SVGAGI (reference sequence). This CDR3 is built from 15 residues. CDR3 region: CASSRGTATSYEQYF. The CDR3 bases are TGTGCCAGCAGCCGCGGGACAGCTACCTCCTACGAGCAGTACTTC.

This clone was recorded many times. J is TRBJ2-7 and V is TRBV18; either TRBD1 or TRBD2 may fit D (5 bases each). The CDR3 has 11 amino acids. Trimming shortened V by 5 bases and J by 9 bases, and 11 bases separated the two germline ends. CDR1 is KGHSH, CDR2 LQKENI, per germline. The DNA for the CDR3 is TGTGCCAGCTCATCGAGGGACCTGCAGTACTTC. The encoded protein is CASSSRDLQYF.

The chain uses TRBV28 and TRBJ1-1; D uncertain. V lost 6 bases to trimming and J lost 5 bases, with 13 bases between them. Germline lookup yields CDR1 MDHEN and CDR2 SYDVKM. The CDR3 length is 13 residues. For the CDR3, the DNA is TGTGCCAGCAGCCTAGAAAGAGGGACTGAAGCTTTCTTT. Encoded protein: CASSLERGTEAFF.

The genes are TRBV11-2 and TRBJ2-7; no firm D call. The V gene's germline CDR1 is SGHAT and CDR2 FQNNGV. V was shortened by 5 bases and J by 0 bases, with 14 bases between the two germline ends. This CDR3 region has 15 residues. The CDR3: CASSQLKTDSYEQYF. The CDR3 coding sequence is TGTGCCAGCAGCCAATTGAAGACTGACTCCTACGAGCAGTACTTC.

The CDR3 sequence is CASSVAGTSAGYTF. The CDR3 nucleotides are TGTGCCAGCAGTGTAGCGGGGACCTCCGCTGGCTACACCTTC. The gene calls are TRBV25-1 and TRBJ1-2; possibly TRBD1 for D (5 bases). V lost 4 bases, J lost 7 bases, and 16 bases lay in between. Germline CDR1 reads MGHDK; CDR2 reads SYGVNS. The CDR3 covers 14 residues.

This clone was recorded only once. Other DNA sequences from this sample encode an identical CDR3 as well. V is TRBV6-4 and J is TRBJ2-1; 14 nucleotides agree with TRBD2. Germline V gene lookup returns CDR1 MRHNA and CDR2 SNTAGT. J lost 8 bases, V lost 3 bases, and 3 bases had no gene match. The CDR3 loop spans 15 amino acids. The CDR3 sequence: CASSERLAGGDEQFF. In nucleotides, the CDR3 is TGTGCCAGCAGTGAGCGACTAGCGGGGGGGGATGAGCAGTTCTTC.

This chain connects TRBV28 to TRBJ2-1; weak D call: TRBD2 (5 bases). CDR3 length: 16 amino acids. V was cut by 4 bases and J by 5 bases, with 18 bases left in between. Germline V lookup: CDR1 MDHEN, CDR2 SYDVKM. The CDR3 DNA is TGTGCCAGCAGTTCGGCGGGTGCTCTCATCGACAATGAGCAGTTCTTC. It yields the protein CASSSAGALIDNEQFF.